This T cell receptor (beta chain) is drawn from a study of T cell responses to AZD1222 COVID-19 vaccine. Some clones are missing from TCRdb's copy, which holds only in-frame ones; the method was immunoSEQ multiplex PCR. The data hold 130,000 to 150,000 clones, with around 89% observed a single time. On this clone itself: Antigen specificity is unknown. This specimen includes other DNA sequences encoding the same CDR3.

Germline values: CDR1 MNHEY, CDR2 SVGAGI. This CDR3 region has 14 residues. Trimming cost V 6 bases and J 0 bases, with 11 bases left between them. Regarding the study as a whole: Elevations in Spike-specific TCR breadth and depth followed administration of two AZD1222 doses. Among spike-specific TCRs, nearly half reportedly target unmutated variant regions.

This TCR came from an adult in good health. This material consisted of peripheral blood, taken on day 0 of AZD1222 vaccination. The chain is built from TRBV6-5 and TRBJ1-1; unclear D gene. CDR3 residues: CASSYGRLNTEAFF. The DNA of the CDR3 is TGTGCCAGCAGCTACGGAAGATTGAACACTGAAGCTTTCTTT.